The entry below gives a single T cell receptor beta chain sequence along with its context. The sample comes from a study of blood T cell repertoires in COVID-19. Across the whole study: Sites across the United States, Italy and Spain contributed samples from acute and convalescent COVID-19. PBMCs, B-cell-depleted T cells, or T cells provided the cDNA or gDNA that made up the material.

Germline-derived CDR1 and CDR2 are MNHEY and SVGAGI. V lost 0 bases, J lost 3 bases, and 8 bases lay in between. This CDR3 region has 14 residues. Authors' processing steps: Nucleated cell counts were estimated from reference gene primer amplification. TCRdb's table, derived via immunoSEQ multiplex PCR, lists solely in-frame clones and lacks some. The V and J calls and the clone size are those of that table, but D and trimming were determined from the DNA. The sample holds 70,000 to 95,000 clones; approximately 88% are singletons and the top ten take approximately 2.6%. This sequence joins TRBV6-5 and TRBJ1-2, with D perhaps TRBD1 (5 bases). Sequenced input: peripheral blood. The TCR sequence derives from a man in his forties or fifties with COVID-19, enrolled during active disease. The CDR3 loop reads CASSYSGADYGYTF. The CDR3 coding sequence is TGTGCCAGCAGTTACTCAGGGGCGGACTATGGCTACACCTTC.